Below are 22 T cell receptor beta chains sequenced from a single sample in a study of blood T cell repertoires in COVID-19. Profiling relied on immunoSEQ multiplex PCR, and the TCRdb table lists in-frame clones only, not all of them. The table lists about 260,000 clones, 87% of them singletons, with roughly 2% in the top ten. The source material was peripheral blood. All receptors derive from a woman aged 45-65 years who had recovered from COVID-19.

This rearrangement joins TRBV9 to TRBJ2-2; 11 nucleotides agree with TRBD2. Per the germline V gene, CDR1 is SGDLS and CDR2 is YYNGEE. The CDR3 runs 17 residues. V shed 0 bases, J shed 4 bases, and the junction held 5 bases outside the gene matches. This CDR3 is CASSVGGTSGVTGELFF. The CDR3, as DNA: TGTGCCAGCAGCGTAGGGGGGACTAGCGGAGTCACCGGGGAGCTGTTTTTT.

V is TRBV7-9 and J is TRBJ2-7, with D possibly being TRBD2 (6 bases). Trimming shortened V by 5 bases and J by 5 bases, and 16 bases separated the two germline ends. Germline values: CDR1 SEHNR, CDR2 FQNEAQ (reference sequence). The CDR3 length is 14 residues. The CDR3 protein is CASSLHGGSDEQYF. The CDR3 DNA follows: TGTGCCAGCAGCCTACACGGGGGATCTGACGAGCAGTACTTC. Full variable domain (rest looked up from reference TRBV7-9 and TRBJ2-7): DTGVSQNPRHKITKRGQNVTFRCDPISEHNRLYWYRQTLGQGPEFLTYFQNEAQLEKSRLLSDRFSAERPKGSFSTLEIQRTEQGDSAMYLCASSLHGGSDEQYFGPGTRLTVT.

The CDR3 bases are TGTGCCAGCAGCCTGGGAGCAGACAATCAGCCCCAGCATTTT. This gives the protein CASSLGADNQPQHF. V usage is TRBV7-9 and J usage is TRBJ1-5, with D unclear. Per germline, CDR1 SEHNR and CDR2 FQNEAQ (reference sequence). The CDR3 covers 14 residues. V lost 5 bases and J lost 3, with 11 bases in between.

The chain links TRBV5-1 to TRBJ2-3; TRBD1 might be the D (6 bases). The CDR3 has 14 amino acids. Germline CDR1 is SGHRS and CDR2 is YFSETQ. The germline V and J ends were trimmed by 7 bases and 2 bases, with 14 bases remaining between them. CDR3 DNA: TGCGCCAGCCGTTCACAGGGTGCCACAGATACGCAGTATTTT. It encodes CASRSQGATDTQYF.

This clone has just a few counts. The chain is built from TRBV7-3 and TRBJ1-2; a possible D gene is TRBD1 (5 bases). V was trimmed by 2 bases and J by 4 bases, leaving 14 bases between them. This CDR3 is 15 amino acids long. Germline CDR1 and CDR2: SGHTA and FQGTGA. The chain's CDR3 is CASSLGQGPSYGYTF. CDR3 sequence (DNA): TGTGCCAGCAGCTTAGGGCAGGGCCCCAGCTATGGCTACACCTTC. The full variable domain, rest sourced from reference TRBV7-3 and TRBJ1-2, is GAGVSQTPSNKVTEKGKYVELRCDPISGHTALYWYRQSLGQGPEFLIYFQGTGAADDSGLPNDRFFAVRPEGSVSTLKIQRTERGDSAVYLCASSLGQGPSYGYTFGSGTRLTVV.

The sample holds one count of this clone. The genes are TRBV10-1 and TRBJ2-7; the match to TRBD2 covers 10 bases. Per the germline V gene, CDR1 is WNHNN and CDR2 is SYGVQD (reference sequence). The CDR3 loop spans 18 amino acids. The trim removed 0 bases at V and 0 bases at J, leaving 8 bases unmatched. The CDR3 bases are TGCGCCAGCAGTGAGTCGGGCTTGAGACTAGCGGGCTCCTACGAGCAGTACTTC. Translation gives CASSESGLRLAGSYEQYF.

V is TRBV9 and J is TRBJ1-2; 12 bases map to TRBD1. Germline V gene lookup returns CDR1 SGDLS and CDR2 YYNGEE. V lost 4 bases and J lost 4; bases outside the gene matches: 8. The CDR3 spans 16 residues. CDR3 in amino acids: CASSTDRDRGLYGYTF. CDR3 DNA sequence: TGTGCCAGCAGCACCGACCGGGACAGGGGGCTCTATGGCTACACCTTC.

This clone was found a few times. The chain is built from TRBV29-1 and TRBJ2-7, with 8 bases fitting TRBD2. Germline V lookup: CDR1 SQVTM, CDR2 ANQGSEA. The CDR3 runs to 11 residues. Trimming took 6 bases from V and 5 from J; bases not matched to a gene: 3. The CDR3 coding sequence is TGCAGCGTCCGAGCGGGAGACGAGCAGTACTTC. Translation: CSVRAGDEQYF.

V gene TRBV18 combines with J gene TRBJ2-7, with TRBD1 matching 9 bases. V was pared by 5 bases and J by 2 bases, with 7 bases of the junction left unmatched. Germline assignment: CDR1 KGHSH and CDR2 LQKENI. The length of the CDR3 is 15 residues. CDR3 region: CASSAKTGGPYEQYF. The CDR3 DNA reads TGTGCCAGCTCAGCGAAAACAGGGGGCCCCTACGAGCAGTACTTC.

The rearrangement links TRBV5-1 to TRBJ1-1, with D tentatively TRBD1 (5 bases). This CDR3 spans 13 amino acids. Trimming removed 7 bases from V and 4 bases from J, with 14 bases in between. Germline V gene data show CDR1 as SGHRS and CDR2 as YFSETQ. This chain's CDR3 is CASGGAQGTEAFF. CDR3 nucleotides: TGCGCCAGCGGCGGGGCGCAGGGCACTGAAGCTTTCTTT.

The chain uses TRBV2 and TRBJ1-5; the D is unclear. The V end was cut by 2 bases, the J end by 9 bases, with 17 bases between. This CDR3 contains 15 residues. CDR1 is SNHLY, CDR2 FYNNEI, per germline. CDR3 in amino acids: CASSESSPVLTPQHF. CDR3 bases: TGTGCCAGCAGTGAATCGTCGCCAGTCCTTACGCCCCAGCATTTT.

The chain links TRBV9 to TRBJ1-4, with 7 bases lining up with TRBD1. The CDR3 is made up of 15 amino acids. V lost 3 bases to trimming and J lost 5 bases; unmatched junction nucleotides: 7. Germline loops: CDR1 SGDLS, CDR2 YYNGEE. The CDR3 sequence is CASSEGAWANEKLFF. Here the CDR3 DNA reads TGTGCCAGCAGCGAGGGGGCATGGGCAAATGAAAAACTGTTTTTT. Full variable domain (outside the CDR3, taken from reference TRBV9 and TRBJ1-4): DSGVTQTPKHLITATGQRVTLRCSPRSGDLSVYWYQQSLDQGLQFLIQYYNGEERAKGNILERFSAQQFPDLHSELNLSSLELGDSALYFCASSEGAWANEKLFFGSGTQLSVL.

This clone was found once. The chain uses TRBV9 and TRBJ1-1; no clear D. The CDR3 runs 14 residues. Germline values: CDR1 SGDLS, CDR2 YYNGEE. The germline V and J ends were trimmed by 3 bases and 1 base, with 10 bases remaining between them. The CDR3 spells CASSENTWNTEAFF. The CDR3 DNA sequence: TGTGCCAGCAGCGAGAACACGTGGAACACTGAAGCTTTCTTT.

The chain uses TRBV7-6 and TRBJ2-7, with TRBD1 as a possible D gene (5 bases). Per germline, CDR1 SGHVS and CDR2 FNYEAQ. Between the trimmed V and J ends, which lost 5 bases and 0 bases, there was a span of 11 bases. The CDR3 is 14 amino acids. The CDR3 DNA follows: TGTGCCAGCAGCCGAGACGACAGCTCCTACGAGCAGTACTTC. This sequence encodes CASSRDDSSYEQYF.

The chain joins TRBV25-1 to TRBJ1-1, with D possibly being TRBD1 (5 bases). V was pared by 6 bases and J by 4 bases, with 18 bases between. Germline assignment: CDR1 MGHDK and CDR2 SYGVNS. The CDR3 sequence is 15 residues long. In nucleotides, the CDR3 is TGTGCCAGCAGGAAGACCCAGGGAAGTGGCACTGAAGCTTTCTTT. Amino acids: CASRKTQGSGTEAFF.

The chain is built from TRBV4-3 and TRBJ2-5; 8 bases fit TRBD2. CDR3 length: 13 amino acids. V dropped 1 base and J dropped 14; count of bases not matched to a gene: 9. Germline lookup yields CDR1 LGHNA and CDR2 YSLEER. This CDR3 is CASSQATGTRVYF. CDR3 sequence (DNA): TGCGCCAGCAGCCAAGCAACCGGGACTAGGGTATACTTC.

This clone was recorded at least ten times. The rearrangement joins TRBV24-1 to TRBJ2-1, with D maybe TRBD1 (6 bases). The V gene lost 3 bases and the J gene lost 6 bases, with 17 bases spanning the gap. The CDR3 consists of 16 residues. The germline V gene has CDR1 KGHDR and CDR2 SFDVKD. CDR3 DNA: TGTGCCACCAGTGATCCGACAGGCCCCTCCAGCAATGAGCAGTTCTTC. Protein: CATSDPTGPSSNEQFF.

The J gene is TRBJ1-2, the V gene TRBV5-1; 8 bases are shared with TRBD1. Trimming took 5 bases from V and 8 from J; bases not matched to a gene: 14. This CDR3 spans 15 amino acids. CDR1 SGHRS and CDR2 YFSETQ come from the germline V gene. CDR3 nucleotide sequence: TGCGCCAGCAGTTCGGACAGGGTTCTTCAGGCGGGCTACACCTTC. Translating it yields CASSSDRVLQAGYTF.

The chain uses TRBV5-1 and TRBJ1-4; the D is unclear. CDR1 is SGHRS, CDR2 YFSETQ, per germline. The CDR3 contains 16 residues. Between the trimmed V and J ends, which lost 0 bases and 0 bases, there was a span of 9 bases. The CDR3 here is CASSLGGSATNEKLFF. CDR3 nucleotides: TGCGCCAGCAGCTTGGGTGGCAGCGCAACTAATGAAAAACTGTTTTTT.

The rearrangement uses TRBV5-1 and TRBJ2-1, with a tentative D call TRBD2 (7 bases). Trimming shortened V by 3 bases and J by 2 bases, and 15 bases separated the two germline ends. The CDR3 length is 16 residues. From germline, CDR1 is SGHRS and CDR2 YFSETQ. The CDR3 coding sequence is TGCGCCAGCAGCTGGGGGGCGGGGGTGGCCTACAATGAGCAGTTCTTC. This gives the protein CASSWGAGVAYNEQFF.

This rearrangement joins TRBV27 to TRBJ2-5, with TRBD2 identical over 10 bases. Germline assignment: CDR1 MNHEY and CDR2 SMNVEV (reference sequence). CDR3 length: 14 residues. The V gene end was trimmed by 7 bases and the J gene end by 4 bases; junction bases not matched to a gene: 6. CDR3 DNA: TGTGCCAGCAAGTCAGCGGGGGGGCGAGAGACCCAGTACTTC. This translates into CASKSAGGRETQYF.

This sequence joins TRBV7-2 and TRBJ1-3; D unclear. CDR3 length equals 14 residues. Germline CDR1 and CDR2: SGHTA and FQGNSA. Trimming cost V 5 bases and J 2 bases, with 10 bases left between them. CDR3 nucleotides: TGTGCCAGCAGCACTACCCCGCCTGGAAACACCATATATTTT. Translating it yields CASSTTPPGNTIYF.